A selection of T cell receptor beta chains follows, all from one sample in a study of blood T cells in healthy people across ages. TCRdb processed the 5' RACE reads anew with MiXCR; each CDR3 protein has one entry. The sample holds 700,000 to 900,000 distinct CDR3 sequences, approximately 55% seen once. The sequencing sample was made of blood. These receptors were taken from an elderly man in good health. Both conserved end residues are part of each CDR3. D genes are given only for firm matches. A row's size may be missing; if present it is once, few, many or a size class.

d_call j_call clone_size cdr3_length v_call cdr3_nt cdr3_aa
- TRBJ1-1 - 19 TRBV7-9 TGTGCCAGCAGCTTAGAAGGCGAAGGTAGTGAACAGCTTCACACTGAAGCTTTCTTT CASSLEGEGSEQLHTEAFF
- TRBJ2-7 few 12 TRBV29-1 TGCAGCGTTCGACGGAGCTCCTACGAGCAGTACTTC CSVRRSSYEQYF
TRBD1 TRBJ2-1 - 16 TRBV5-6 TGTGCCAGCAGCTGGGGACAGGTCCATTTTCCTAATGAGCGGTTCTTC CASSWGQVHFPNERFF
TRBD2 TRBJ2-1 once 15 TRBV20-1 TGCAGTGCTAGGTTGGTACTAGCGGGAGGCAACGAGCAGTTCTTC CSARLVLAGGNEQFF
- TRBJ2-4 few 14 TRBV5-1 TGCGCCAGCAGCCAAGGGGCCCAGCAAAACATTCAGTACTTC CASSQGAQQNIQYF
TRBD1 TRBJ1-1 - 12 TRBV29-1 TGCAGCACGGACAGGGGTGGCACTGAAGCTTTCTTT CSTDRGGTEAFF
- TRBJ2-7 - 11 TRBV12-3/TRBV12-4 TGTGCCAGCAGGTACTCCTACGGGCAGTACTTC CASRYSYGQYF
TRBD2 TRBJ2-3 - 14 TRBV7-9 TGTGCCAGCAGCGTAGCGGGCTCATACAGATACGCGTATTTT CASSVAGSYRYAYF
TRBD1 TRBJ1-2 few 15 TRBV27 TGTGCCAGCAGTTTATCAGGACAGGGATACTATGGCTACACCTTC CASSLSGQGYYGYTF
TRBD1 TRBJ2-7 few 14 TRBV12-3/TRBV12-4 TGTGCCAGCAGCTCGACAGGGAATTCCTACGAGCAGTACTTC CASSSTGNSYEQYF
- TRBJ2-7 - 15 TRBV6-1 TGTGCCAGCAGTGAAGCGCGGAGGGGTGGCTACGAGCAGTACTTC CASSEARRGGYEQYF
- TRBJ2-1 - 12 TRBV20-1 TGCAGTGCGAGCGCGACAGCCAATGAGCAGTTCTTC CSASATANEQFF
- TRBJ1-2 few 17 TRBV13 TGTGCCAGCAGCTCCCTCCGGGACACAGGACGTGACTATGGCTACACCTTC CASSSLRDTGRDYGYTF
- TRBJ1-6 - 15 TRBV6-1 TGTGCCAGCAGTGAAATCCAGGGGAATAATTCACCCCTCCACTTT CASSEIQGNNSPLHF
TRBD1 TRBJ1-5 - 17 TRBV7-9 TGTGCCAGCAGCCGGGGGAGCGGGACAGTCAGCAATCAGCCCCAGCATTTT CASSRGSGTVSNQPQHF
- TRBJ2-7 few 12 TRBV24-1 TGTGCCACCGGCCGGGCCGACCACGAGCAGTACTTC CATGRADHEQYF
TRBD2 TRBJ2-7 - 16 TRBV20-1 TGCAGTGCTAGAGATCGGACTAGATCGACATCGGGCGAGCAGTACTTC CSARDRTRSTSGEQYF
TRBD1 TRBJ2-2 once 14 TRBV13 TGTGCCAGTACAGGGGGCGTACGGGCCGGGGAGCTGTTTTTT CASTGGVRAGELFF
- TRBJ2-1 - 16 TRBV24-1 TGTGCCACCAGTGATTTCGAGACACTATCCTACAATGAGCAGTTCTTC CATSDFETLSYNEQFF
- TRBJ2-3 - 14 TRBV5-1 TGCGCCAGCAGCTTACGCGGGATGGCAGATACGCAGTATTTT CASSLRGMADTQYF
- TRBJ2-7 once 18 TRBV7-9 TGTGCCAGCAGCTTAGAGCTTGGGTGGGGCAGTGGGACCGGGGTGCAGTACTTC CASSLELGWGSGTGVQYF
TRBD2 TRBJ2-7 - 15 TRBV11-2 TGTGCCAGCAGCTCCCCTACTAGCGGGAGGGCCGAGCAGTACTTC CASSSPTSGRAEQYF
- TRBJ1-2 few 17 TRBV20-1 TGCAGTGCTAGAGATGACACGGCCCGGGTAGCCAACTATGGCTACACCTTC CSARDDTARVANYGYTF
- TRBJ2-7 - 12 TRBV6-2/TRBV6-3 TGTGCCAGCAGGACTAGCTCCTACGAGCAGTACTTC CASRTSSYEQYF
- TRBJ1-2 - 13 TRBV27 TGTGCCAGCAGGGCGACAGGTCACTATGGCTACACCTTC CASRATGHYGYTF
- TRBJ2-3 - 15 TRBV20-1 TGCAGTGCTAGAATGTTGCGGGCCCTCACAGATACGCAGTATTTT CSARMLRALTDTQYF
- TRBJ2-6 few 16 TRBV27 TGTGCCAGCAGTTCCCCAGGATCCTCTGGGGCCAACGTCCTGACTTTC CASSSPGSSGANVLTF
TRBD2 TRBJ2-4 - 16 TRBV5-6 TGTGCCAGCAGCTTCGGACTAGCGGGAGCCAAAAACATTCAGTACTTC CASSFGLAGAKNIQYF
- TRBJ1-2 - 16 TRBV11-2 TGTGCCAGCAGCCCGGCTCTCGCGATCCCCAACTATGGCTACACCTTC CASSPALAIPNYGYTF
- TRBJ2-3 - 14 TRBV20-1 TGCAGTGCTCCCGGGACTGCTAGCACAGATACGCAGTATTTT CSAPGTASTDTQYF
- TRBJ2-1 - 15 TRBV21-1 TGTGCCAGCACTCTGAAGCGGGAGAGGTACAATGAGCAGTTCTTC CASTLKRERYNEQFF
- TRBJ2-1 - 15 TRBV6-2/TRBV6-3 TGTGCCAGCAGTCAGCTCGCGGGGACGTCAGGCGAGCAGTTCTTC CASSQLAGTSGEQFF